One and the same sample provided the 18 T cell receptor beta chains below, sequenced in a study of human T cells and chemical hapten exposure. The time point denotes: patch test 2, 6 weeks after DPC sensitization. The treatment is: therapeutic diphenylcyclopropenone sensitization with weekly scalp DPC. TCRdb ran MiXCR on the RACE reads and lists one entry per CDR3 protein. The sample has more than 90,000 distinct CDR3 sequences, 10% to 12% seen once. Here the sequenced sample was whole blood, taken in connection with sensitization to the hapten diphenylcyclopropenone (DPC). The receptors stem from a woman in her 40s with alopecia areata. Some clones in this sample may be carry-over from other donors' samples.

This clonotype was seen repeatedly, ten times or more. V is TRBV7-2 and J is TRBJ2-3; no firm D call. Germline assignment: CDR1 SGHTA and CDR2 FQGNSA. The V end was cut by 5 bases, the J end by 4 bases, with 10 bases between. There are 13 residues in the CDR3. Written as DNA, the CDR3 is TGTGCCAGCAGCCCCCCCTATCCAGATACGCAGTATTTT. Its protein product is CASSPPYPDTQYF.

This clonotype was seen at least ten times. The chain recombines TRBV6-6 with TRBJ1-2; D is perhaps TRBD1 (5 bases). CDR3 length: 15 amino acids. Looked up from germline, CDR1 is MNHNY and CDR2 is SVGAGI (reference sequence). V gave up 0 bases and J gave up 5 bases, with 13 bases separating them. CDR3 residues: CASSYSRQNTYGYTF. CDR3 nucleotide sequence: TGTGCCAGCAGTTACTCTCGACAGAACACATATGGCTACACCTTC.

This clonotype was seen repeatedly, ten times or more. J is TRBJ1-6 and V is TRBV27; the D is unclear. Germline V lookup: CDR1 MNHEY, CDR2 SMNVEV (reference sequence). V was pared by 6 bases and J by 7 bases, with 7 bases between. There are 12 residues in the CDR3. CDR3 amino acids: CASSQQNSPLHF. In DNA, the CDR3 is TGTGCCAGCAGCCAACAGAATTCACCCCTCCACTTT.

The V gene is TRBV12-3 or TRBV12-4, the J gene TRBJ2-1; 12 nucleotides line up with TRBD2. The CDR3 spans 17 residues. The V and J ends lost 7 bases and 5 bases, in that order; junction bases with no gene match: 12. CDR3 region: CASTQRGTSGPHNEQFF. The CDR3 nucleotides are TGTGCCAGCACCCAGAGGGGGACTAGCGGGCCCCACAATGAGCAGTTCTTC.

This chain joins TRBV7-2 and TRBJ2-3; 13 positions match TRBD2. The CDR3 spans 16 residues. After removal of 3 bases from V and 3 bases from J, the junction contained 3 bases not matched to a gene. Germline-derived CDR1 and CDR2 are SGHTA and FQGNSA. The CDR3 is CASSFRTSGGTDTQYF. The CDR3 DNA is TGTGCCAGCAGCTTCCGGACTAGCGGGGGAACAGATACGCAGTATTTT.

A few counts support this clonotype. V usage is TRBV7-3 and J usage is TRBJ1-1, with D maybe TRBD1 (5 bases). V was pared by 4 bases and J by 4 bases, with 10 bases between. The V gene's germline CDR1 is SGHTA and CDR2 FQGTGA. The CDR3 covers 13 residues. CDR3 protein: CASSSRQGTEAFF. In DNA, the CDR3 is TGTGCCAGCAGCTCAAGGCAGGGCACTGAAGCTTTCTTT.

The chain's CDR3 is CASRPSGGGTEAFF. The CDR3 bases are TGTGCCAGCAGGCCCTCAGGGGGCGGCACTGAAGCTTTCTTT. This chain links TRBV12-3 or TRBV12-4 with TRBJ1-1; 8 bases match TRBD1. Trimming took 6 bases from V and 4 from J; bases not matched to a gene: 7. The length of the CDR3 is 14 residues.

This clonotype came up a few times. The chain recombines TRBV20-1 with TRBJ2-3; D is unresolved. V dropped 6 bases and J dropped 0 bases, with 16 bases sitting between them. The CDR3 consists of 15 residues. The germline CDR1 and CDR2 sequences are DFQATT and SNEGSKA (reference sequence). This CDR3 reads CSAPRDGPSTDTQYF. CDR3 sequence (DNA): TGCAGTGCCCCCCGCGACGGACCAAGCACAGATACGCAGTATTTT.

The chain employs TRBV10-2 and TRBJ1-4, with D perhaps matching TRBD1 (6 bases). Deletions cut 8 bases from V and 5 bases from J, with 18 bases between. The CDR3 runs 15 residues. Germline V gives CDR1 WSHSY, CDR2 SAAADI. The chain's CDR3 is CASREGGARNEKLFF. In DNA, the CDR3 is TGCGCCAGCCGCGAAGGGGGGGCTCGAAATGAAAAACTGTTTTTT.

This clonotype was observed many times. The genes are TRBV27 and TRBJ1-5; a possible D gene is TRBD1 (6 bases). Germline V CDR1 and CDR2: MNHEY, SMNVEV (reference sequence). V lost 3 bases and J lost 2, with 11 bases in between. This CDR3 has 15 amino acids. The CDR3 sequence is CASSLQGLGNQPQHF. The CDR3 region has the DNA TGTGCCAGCAGTTTGCAGGGGCTTGGCAATCAGCCCCAGCATTTT.

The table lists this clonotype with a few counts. Here the CDR3 reads CASSNGYLPQHF. The CDR3 bases are TGTGCCAGTAGCAATGGTTACTTGCCCCAGCATTTT. This chain joins TRBV19 and TRBJ1-5; D is undetermined. The CDR3 has 12 amino acids. Trimming took off 6 bases at V and 9 bases at J, with 12 bases between the two ends. Germline V gives CDR1 LNHDA, CDR2 SQIVND (reference sequence).

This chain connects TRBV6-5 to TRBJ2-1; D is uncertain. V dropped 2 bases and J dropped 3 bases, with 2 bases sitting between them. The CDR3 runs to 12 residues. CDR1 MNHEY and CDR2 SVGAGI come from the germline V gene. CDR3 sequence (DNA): TGTGCCAGCAGTTACAGCTACAATGAGCAGTTCTTC. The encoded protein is CASSYSYNEQFF.

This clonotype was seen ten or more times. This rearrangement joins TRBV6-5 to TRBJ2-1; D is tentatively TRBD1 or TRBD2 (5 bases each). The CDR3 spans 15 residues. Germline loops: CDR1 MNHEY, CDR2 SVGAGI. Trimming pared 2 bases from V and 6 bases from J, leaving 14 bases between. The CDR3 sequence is CASSYGVGAGNEQFF. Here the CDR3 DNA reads TGTGCCAGCAGTTACGGTGTCGGGGCCGGCAATGAGCAGTTCTTC.

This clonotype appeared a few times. CDR3 region: CASRDRGVNTEAFF. The CDR3 DNA reads as TGTGCCAGCAGGGACAGGGGGGTGAACACTGAAGCTTTCTTT. This chain uses TRBV6-2 or TRBV6-3 with TRBJ1-1; 10 nucleotides agree with TRBD1. J gave up 0 bases and V 6 bases, and 1 base lay outside the gene matches. Germline V gene data show CDR1 as MNHEY and CDR2 as SVGEGT. The CDR3 has 14 amino acids.

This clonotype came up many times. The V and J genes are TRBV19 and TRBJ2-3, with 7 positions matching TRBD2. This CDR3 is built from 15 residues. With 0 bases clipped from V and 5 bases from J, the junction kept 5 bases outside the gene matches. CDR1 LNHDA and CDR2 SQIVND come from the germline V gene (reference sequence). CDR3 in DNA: TGTGCCAGTAGTATAGAAGGGACGGGAGGAGATACGCAGTATTTT. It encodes CASSIEGTGGDTQYF.

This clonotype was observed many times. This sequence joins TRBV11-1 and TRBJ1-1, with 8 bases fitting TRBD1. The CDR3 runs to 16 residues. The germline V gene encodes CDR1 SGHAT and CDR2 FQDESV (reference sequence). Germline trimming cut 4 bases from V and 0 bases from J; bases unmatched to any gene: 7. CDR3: CASSSYRQGMNTEAFF. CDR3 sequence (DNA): TGTGCCAGCAGCTCATACCGACAGGGGATGAACACTGAAGCTTTCTTT.

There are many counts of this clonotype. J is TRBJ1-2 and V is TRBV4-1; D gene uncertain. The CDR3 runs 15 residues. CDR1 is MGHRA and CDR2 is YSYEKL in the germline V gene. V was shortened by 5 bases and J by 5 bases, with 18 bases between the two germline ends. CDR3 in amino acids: CASSASPDRHYGYTF. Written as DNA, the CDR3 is TGCGCCAGCAGCGCTAGCCCGGACCGTCATTATGGCTACACCTTC.

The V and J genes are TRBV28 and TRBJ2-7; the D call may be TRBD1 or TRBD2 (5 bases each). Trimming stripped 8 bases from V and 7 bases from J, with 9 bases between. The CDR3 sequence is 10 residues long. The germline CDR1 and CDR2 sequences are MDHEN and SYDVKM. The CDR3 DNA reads TGTGCCAGCGGGGGACGGGAGCAGTACTTC. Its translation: CASGGREQYF.